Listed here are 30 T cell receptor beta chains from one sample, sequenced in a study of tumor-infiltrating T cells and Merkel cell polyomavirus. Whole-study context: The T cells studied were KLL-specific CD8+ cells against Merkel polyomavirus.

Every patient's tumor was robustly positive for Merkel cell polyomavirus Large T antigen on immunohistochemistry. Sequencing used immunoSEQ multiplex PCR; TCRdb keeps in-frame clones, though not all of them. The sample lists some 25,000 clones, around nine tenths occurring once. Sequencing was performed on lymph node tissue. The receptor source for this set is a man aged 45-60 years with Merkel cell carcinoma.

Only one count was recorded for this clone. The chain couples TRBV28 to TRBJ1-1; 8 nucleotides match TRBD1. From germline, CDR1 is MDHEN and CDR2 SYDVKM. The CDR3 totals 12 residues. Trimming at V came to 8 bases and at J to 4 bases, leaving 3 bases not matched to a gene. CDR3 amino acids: CASDRGFTEAFF. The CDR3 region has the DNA TGTGCCAGCGACAGGGGCTTCACTGAAGCTTTCTTT.

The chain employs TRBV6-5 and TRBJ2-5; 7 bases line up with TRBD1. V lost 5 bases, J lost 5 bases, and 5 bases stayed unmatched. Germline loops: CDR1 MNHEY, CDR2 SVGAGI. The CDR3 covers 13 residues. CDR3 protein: CASSRQGRETQYF. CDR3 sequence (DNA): TGTGCCAGCAGTCGACAGGGACGGGAGACCCAGTACTTC.

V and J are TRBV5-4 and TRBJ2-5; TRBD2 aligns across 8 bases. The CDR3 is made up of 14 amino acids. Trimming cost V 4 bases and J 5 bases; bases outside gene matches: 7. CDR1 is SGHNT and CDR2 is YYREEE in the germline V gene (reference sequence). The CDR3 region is CASSPSGSWETQYF. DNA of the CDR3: TGTGCCAGCAGCCCAAGCGGGAGCTGGGAGACCCAGTACTTC.

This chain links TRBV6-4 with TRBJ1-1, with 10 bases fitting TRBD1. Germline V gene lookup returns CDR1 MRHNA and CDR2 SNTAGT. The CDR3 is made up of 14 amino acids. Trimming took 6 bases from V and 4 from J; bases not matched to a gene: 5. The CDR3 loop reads CASSPGQGGTEAFF. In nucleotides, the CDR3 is TGTGCCAGCAGCCCCGGACAGGGGGGCACTGAAGCTTTCTTT.

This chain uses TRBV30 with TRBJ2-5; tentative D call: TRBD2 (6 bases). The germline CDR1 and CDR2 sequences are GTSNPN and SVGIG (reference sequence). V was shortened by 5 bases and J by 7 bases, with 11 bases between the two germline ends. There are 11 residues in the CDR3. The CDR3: CAWLRGVTQYF. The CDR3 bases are TGTGCCTGGCTGCGGGGAGTGACCCAGTACTTC.

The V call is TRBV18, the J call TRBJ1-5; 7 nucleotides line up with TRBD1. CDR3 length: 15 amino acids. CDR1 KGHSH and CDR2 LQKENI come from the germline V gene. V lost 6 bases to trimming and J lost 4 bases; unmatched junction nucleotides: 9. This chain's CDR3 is CASSGSGQSNQPQHF. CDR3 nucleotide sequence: TGTGCCAGCTCCGGCTCGGGACAGAGTAATCAGCCCCAGCATTTT. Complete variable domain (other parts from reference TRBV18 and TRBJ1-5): NAGVMQNPRHLVRRRGQEARLRCSPMKGHSHVYWYRQLPEEGLKFMVYLQKENIIDESGMPKERFSAEFPKEGPSILRIQQVVRGDSAAYFCASSGSGQSNQPQHFGDGTRLSIL.

CDR3 nucleotides: TGTGCCAGCAGGGGGGGACTTCTCCTTAAAGAGACCCAGTACTTC. Encoded protein: CASRGGLLLKETQYF. The chain is built from TRBV2 and TRBJ2-5, with D tentatively TRBD2 (6 bases). This CDR3 region has 15 residues. Trimming took off 6 bases at V and 3 bases at J, with 17 bases between the two ends. The germline V gene has CDR1 SNHLY and CDR2 FYNNEI.

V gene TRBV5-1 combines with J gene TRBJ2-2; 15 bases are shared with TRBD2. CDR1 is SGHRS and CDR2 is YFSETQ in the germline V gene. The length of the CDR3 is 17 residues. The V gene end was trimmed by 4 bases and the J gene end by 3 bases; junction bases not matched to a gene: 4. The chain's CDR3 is CASSLGTSGRHTGELFF. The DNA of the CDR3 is TGCGCCAGCAGCCTCGGGACTAGCGGGAGGCACACCGGGGAGCTGTTTTTT. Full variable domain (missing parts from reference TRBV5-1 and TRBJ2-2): KAGVTQTPRYLIKTRGQQVTLSCSPISGHRSVSWYQQTPGQGLQFLFEYFSETQRNKGNFPGRFSGRQFSNSRSEMNVSTLELGDSALYLCASSLGTSGRHTGELFFGEGSRLTVL.

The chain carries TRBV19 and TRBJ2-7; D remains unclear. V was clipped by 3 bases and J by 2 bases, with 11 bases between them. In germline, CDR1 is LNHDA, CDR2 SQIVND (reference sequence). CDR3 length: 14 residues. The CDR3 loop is CASSIGQTTYEQYF. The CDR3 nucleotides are TGTGCCAGTAGTATTGGGCAGACGACCTACGAGCAGTACTTC.

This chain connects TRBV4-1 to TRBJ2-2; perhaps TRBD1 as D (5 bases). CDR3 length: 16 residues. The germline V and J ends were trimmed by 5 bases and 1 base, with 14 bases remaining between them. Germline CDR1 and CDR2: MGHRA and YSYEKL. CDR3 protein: CASSSKPGQNTGELFF. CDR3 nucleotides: TGCGCCAGCAGCTCCAAACCCGGACAGAACACCGGGGAGCTGTTTTTT.

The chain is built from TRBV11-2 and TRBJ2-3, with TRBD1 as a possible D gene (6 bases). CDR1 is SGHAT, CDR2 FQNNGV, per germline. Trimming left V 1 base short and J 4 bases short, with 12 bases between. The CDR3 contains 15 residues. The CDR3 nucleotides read TGTGCCAGCAGCTTAGTAGGGGGAGATGCAGATACGCAGTATTTT. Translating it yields CASSLVGGDADTQYF. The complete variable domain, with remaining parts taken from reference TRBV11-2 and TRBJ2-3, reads EAGVAQSPRYKIIEKRQSVAFWCNPISGHATLYWYQQILGQGPKLLIQFQNNGVVDDSQLPKDRFSAERLKGVDSTLKIQPAKLEDSAVYLCASSLVGGDADTQYFGPGTRLTVL.

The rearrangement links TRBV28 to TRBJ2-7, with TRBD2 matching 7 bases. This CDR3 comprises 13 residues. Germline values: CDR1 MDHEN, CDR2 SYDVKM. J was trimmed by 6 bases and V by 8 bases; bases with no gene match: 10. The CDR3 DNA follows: TGTGCCAGCTCGCCTGGGGGGGTAGGCGAGCAGTACTTC. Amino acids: CASSPGGVGEQYF. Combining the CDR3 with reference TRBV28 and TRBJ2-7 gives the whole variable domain DVKVTQSSRYLVKRTGEKVFLECVQDMDHENMFWYRQDPGLGLRLIYFSYDVKMKEKGDIPEGYSVSREKKERFSLILESASTNQTSMYLCASSPGGVGEQYFGPGTRLTVT.

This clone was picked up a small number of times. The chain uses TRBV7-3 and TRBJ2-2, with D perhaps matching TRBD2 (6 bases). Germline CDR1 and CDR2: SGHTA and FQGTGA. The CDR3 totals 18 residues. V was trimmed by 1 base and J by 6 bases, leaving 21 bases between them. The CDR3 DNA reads TGTGCCAGCAGCTTAATGGCGGGGAGTCCGGTGGGCCCCGGGGAGCTGTTTTTT. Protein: CASSLMAGSPVGPGELFF. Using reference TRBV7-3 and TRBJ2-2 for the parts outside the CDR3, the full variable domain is GAGVSQTPSNKVTEKGKYVELRCDPISGHTALYWYRQSLGQGPEFLIYFQGTGAADDSGLPNDRFFAVRPEGSVSTLKIQRTERGDSAVYLCASSLMAGSPVGPGELFFGEGSRLTVL.

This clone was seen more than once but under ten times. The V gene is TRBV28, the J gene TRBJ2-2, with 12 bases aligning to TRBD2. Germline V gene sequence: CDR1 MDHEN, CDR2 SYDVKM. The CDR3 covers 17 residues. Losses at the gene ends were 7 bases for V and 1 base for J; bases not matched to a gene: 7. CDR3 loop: CASTWGLAGKNTGELFF. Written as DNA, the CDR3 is TGTGCCAGCACCTGGGGACTAGCGGGCAAGAACACCGGGGAGCTGTTTTTT.

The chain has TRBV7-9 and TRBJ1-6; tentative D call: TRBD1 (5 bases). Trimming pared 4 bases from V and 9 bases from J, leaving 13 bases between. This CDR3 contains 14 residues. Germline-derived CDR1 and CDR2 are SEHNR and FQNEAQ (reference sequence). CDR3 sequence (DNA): TGTGCCAGCAGCTCACCAGGGAAGAGTTCACCCCTCCACTTT. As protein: CASSSPGKSSPLHF.

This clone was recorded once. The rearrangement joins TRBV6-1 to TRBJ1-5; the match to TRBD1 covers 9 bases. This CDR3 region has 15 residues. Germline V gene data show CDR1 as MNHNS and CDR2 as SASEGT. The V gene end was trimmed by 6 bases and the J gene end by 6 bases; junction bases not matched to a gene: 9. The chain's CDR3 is CASRRSGTGSQPQHF. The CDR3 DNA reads TGTGCCAGCAGACGAAGTGGGACAGGGAGTCAGCCCCAGCATTTT.

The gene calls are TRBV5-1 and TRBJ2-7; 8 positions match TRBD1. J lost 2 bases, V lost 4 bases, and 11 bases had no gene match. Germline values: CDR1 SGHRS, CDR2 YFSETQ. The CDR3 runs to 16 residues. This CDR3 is CASSPIRQGITYEQYF. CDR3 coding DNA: TGCGCCAGCAGCCCTATCCGACAGGGGATCACCTACGAGCAGTACTTC.

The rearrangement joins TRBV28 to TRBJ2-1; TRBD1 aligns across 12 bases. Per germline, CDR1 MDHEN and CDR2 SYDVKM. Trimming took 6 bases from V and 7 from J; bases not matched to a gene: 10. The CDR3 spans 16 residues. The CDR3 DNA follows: TGTGCCAGCAGATCAGGGGCGGGACAGGGGGCAAATGAGCAGTTCTTC. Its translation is CASRSGAGQGANEQFF.

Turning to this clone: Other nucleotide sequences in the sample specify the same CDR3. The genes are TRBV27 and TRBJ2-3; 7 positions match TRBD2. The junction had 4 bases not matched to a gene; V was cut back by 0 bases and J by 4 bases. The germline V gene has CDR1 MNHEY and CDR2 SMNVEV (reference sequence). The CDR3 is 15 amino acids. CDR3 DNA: TGTGCCAGCAGTTTATCGGGTACTAGCGCAGATACGCAGTATTTT. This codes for CASSLSGTSADTQYF.

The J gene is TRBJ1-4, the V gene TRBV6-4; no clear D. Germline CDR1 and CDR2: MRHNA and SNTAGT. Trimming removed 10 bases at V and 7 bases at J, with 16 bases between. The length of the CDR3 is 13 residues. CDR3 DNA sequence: TGTGCCATAAAGGAGGTTCCCCCTGAAAAACTGTTTTTT. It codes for CAIKEVPPEKLFF.

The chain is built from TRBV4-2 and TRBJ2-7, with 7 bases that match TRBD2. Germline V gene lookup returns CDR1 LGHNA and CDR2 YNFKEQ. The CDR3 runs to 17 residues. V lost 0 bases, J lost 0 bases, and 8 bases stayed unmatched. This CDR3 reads CASSQDYGGSSSYEQYF. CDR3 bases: TGTGCCAGCAGCCAAGACTACGGCGGGAGTAGCTCCTACGAGCAGTACTTC.

The CDR3 protein is CASSFRSDTQYF. CDR3 nucleotides: TGTGCCAGCAGCTTCCGGTCCGATACGCAGTATTTT. The V call is TRBV9, the J call TRBJ2-3; D gene ambiguous. The CDR3 spans 12 residues. Germline V lookup: CDR1 SGDLS, CDR2 YYNGEE. V lost 4 bases, J lost 6 bases, and 9 bases lay in between. The full variable domain, with the rest looked up from reference TRBV9 and TRBJ2-3, is DSGVTQTPKHLITATGQRVTLRCSPRSGDLSVYWYQQSLDQGLQFLIQYYNGEERAKGNILERFSAQQFPDLHSELNLSSLELGDSALYFCASSFRSDTQYFGPGTRLTVL.

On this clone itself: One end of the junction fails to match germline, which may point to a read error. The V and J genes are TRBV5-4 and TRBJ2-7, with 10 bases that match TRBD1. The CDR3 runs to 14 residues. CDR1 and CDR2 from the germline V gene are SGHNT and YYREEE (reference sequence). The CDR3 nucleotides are TGTGCCAGCAGCCCCGGGACAGGGGCGACCATCGAGCACTTC. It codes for CASSPGTGATIEHF. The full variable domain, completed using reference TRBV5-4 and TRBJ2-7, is ETGVTQSPTHLIKTRGQQVTLRCSSQSGHNTVSWYQQALGQGPQFIFQYYREEENGRGNFPPRFSGLQFPNYSSELNVNALELDDSALYLCASSPGTGATIEHFGPGTRLTVT.

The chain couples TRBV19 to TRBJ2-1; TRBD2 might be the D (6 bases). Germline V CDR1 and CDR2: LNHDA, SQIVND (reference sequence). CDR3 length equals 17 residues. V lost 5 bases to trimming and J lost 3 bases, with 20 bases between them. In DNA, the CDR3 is TGTGCCAGTAGTCGAGCCGGGACGGGGGTGATCTACAATGAGCAGTTCTTC. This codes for CASSRAGTGVIYNEQFF. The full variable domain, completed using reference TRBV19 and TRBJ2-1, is DGGITQSPKYLFRKEGQNVTLSCEQNLNHDAMYWYRQDPGQGLRLIYYSQIVNDFQKGDIAEGYSVSREKKESFPLTVTSAQKNPTAFYLCASSRAGTGVIYNEQFFGPGTRLTVL.

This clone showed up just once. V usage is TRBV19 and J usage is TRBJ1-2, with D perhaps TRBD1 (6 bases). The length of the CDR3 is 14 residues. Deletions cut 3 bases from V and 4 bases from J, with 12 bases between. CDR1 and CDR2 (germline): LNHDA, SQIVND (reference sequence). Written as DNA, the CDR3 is TGTGCCAGTAGTATCCGACAGGCTGCCTATGGCTACACCTTC. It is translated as CASSIRQAAYGYTF.

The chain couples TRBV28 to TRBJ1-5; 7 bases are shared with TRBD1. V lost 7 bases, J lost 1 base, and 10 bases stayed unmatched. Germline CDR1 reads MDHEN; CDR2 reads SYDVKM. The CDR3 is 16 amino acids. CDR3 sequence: CASKSLETGSNQPQHF. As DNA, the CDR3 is TGTGCCAGCAAATCATTGGAGACAGGGAGCAATCAGCCCCAGCATTTT.

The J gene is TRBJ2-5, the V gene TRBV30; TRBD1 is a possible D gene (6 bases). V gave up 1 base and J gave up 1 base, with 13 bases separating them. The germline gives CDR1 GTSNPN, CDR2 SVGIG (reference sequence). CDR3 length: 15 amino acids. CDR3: CAWSGDTQFQETQYF. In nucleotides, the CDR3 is TGTGCCTGGAGTGGGGACACCCAATTCCAAGAGACCCAGTACTTC.

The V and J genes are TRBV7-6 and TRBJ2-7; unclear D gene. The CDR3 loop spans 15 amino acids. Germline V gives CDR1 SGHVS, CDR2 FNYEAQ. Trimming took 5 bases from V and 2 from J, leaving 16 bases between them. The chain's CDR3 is CASSPGPPNTYEQYF. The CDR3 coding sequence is TGTGCCAGCAGCCCTGGCCCGCCAAACACCTACGAGCAGTACTTC.

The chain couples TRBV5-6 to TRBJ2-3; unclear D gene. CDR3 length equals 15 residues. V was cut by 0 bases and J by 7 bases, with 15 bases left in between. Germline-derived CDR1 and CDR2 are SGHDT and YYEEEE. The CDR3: CASSLAQRRRNTQYF. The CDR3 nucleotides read TGTGCCAGCAGCTTGGCCCAACGGCGCAGGAATACGCAGTATTTT.

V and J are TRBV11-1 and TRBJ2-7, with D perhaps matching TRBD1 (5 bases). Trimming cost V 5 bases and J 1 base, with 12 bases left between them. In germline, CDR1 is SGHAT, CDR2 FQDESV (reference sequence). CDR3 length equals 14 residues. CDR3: CASSARQGSYEQYF. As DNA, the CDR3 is TGTGCCAGCAGCGCCAGGCAGGGATCCTACGAGCAGTACTTC.